This section outlines one T cell receptor (beta chain) sequence together with its context. Antigen: not known. Allogeneic regulatory or mature dendritic cells were co-cultured for 4 to 6 days with CFSE-labeled sorted T cells at 1:10. The data originate from a study of regulatory dendritic cells for organ transplantation. The repertoire was sequenced with immunoSEQ multiplex PCR; TCRdb's copy has only in-frame clones and lacks some. The sample records some 13,000 clones, nearly 80% being singletons. Germline CDR1 is SGHKS and CDR2 is YYEKEE (reference sequence). This CDR3 contains 15 residues. The J segment lost 3 bases and the V segment lost 4 bases, leaving 4 bases of the junction unmatched.

Specimen: naive CD8+ T cells from blood cultured with regulatory dendritic cells. As to subset: CD45RA+ naive T cells. The V gene is TRBV5-5, the J gene TRBJ1-5; 10 bases are shared with TRBD1. This clonotype was obtained from a human donor in good health. The CDR3 is CASSGTGATNQPQHF. The CDR3 nucleotides are TGTGCCAGCAGCGGGACAGGGGCCACCAATCAGCCCCAGCATTTT.